This T cell receptor (beta chain) comes out of a study of Tregs in tolerant kidney transplant recipients. Study-wide findings and caveats: For some patients, primers changed over time, blocking nucleotide-level comparison.

Thawed PBMCs were FACS-sorted into unstimulated CD4+CD25+CD127- regulatory T cells, CD4+CD25- non-regulatory cells, CD4 and CD8 cells. On this clone: Its antigen is not identified.

Profiling relied on immunoSEQ multiplex PCR, and the TCRdb table lists in-frame clones only, not all of them. The sample consists of under 95,000 clones, under 95% of them appearing once. Per the germline V gene, CDR1 is KGHSH and CDR2 is LQKENI. The CDR3 has 12 amino acids. V was trimmed by 2 bases and J by 8 bases, leaving 7 bases between them. The chain recombines TRBV18 with TRBJ2-1; the D call may be TRBD1 or TRBD2 (6 bases each). This clonotype was obtained from a human donor who received a combined kidney and bone marrow transplant. Sequenced material: Tregs from blood, taken before the transplant. CDR3 protein: CASSPRGDEQFF. DNA of the CDR3: TGTGCCAGCTCACCAAGGGGGGATGAGCAGTTCTTC. Full variable domain (missing parts from reference TRBV18 and TRBJ2-1): NAGVMQNPRHLVRRRGQEARLRCSPMKGHSHVYWYRQLPEEGLKFMVYLQKENIIDESGMPKERFSAEFPKEGPSILRIQQVVRGDSAAYFCASSPRGDEQFFGPGTRLTVL.